There are a few counts of the clone carrying this T cell receptor beta chain. What it binds is not known. The data belong to a study of identical twins. Template switching added a universal primer binding site, and final cDNA carried unique molecular identifiers. TCRdb re-called the 5' RACE reads with MiXCR, one entry per CDR3 protein. The sample has 1.5 million to 2 million distinct CDR3 sequences; 25% to 35% are singletons. The CDR3 spans 16 residues. From germline, CDR1 is SGHRS and CDR2 YFSETQ. V gave up 1 base and J gave up 0 bases, with 11 bases separating them. Regarding the study as a whole: One should note that invariant MAIT and iNKT cells could partly confound zero-insertion analyses. Abundant beta clonotypes from cord blood had fewer insertions, unlike memory repertoires, which showed none. Among out-of-frame alpha sequences shared by twins, low generation probability occurred in excess.

Material: cord blood. The TCR sequence derives from a newborn girl in good health. The chain combines TRBV5-1 with TRBJ2-1; no clear D gene. The CDR3 protein is CASSLWGSSSYNEQFF. The CDR3 DNA is TGCGCCAGCAGCTTGTGGGGTTCTAGCTCCTACAATGAGCAGTTCTTC.